The entry below describes one TCR beta chain. Other DNA sequences in this sample translate to the same CDR3. The sample belongs to a study of cytomegalovirus exposure and HLA in healthy donors. This cohort consisted of healthy bone marrow donors. PCR primers comprised 60 Vbeta and 13 Jbeta primers. Profiling relied on immunoSEQ multiplex PCR, and the TCRdb table lists in-frame clones only, not all of them. The sample carries about 140,000 clones, 80% recorded once. V was cut by 3 bases and J by 4 bases, with 4 bases left in between. CDR3 length equals 12 residues. Germline V gene sequence: CDR1 SEHNR, CDR2 FQNEAQ (reference sequence).

This clonotype originated in a woman in her thirties or forties in good health and CMV-seronegative. The rearrangement joins TRBV7-9 to TRBJ1-5; D is unclear. What was sequenced was PBMCs. CDR3 in amino acids: CASSLSNQPQHF. CDR3 bases: TGTGCCAGCAGCTTGTCAAATCAGCCCCAGCATTTT.